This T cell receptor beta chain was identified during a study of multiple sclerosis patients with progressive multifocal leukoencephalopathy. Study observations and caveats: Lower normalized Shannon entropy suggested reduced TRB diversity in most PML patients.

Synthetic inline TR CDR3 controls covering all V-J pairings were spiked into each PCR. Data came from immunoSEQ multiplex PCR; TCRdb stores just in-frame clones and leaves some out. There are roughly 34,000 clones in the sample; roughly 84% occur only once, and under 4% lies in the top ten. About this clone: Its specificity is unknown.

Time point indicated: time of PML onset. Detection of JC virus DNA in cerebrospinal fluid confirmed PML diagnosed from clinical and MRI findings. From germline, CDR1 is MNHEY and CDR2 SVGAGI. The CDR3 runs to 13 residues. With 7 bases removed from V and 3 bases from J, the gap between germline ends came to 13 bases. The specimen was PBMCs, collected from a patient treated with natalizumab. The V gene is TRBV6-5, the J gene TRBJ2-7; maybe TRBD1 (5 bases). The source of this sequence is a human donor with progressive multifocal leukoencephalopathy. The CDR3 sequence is CASTKGISYEQYF. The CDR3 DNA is TGTGCCAGCACCAAGGGGATAAGCTACGAGCAGTACTTC.